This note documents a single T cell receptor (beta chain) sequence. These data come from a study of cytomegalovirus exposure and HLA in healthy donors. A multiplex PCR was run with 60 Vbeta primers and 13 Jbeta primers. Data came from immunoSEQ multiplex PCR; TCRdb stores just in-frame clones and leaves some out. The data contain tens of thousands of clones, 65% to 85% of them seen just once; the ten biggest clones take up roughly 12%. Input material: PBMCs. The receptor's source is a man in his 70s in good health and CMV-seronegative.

In DNA form, the CDR3 reads TGTGCCTGGAGTGTACAGAGGGACACTGAAGCTTTCTTT. Translation gives CAWSVQRDTEAFF. V and J are TRBV30 and TRBJ1-1; D gene uncertain. V was shortened by 0 bases and J by 3 bases, with 8 bases between the two germline ends. Per germline, CDR1 GTSNPN and CDR2 SVGIG (reference sequence). This CDR3 has 13 amino acids.